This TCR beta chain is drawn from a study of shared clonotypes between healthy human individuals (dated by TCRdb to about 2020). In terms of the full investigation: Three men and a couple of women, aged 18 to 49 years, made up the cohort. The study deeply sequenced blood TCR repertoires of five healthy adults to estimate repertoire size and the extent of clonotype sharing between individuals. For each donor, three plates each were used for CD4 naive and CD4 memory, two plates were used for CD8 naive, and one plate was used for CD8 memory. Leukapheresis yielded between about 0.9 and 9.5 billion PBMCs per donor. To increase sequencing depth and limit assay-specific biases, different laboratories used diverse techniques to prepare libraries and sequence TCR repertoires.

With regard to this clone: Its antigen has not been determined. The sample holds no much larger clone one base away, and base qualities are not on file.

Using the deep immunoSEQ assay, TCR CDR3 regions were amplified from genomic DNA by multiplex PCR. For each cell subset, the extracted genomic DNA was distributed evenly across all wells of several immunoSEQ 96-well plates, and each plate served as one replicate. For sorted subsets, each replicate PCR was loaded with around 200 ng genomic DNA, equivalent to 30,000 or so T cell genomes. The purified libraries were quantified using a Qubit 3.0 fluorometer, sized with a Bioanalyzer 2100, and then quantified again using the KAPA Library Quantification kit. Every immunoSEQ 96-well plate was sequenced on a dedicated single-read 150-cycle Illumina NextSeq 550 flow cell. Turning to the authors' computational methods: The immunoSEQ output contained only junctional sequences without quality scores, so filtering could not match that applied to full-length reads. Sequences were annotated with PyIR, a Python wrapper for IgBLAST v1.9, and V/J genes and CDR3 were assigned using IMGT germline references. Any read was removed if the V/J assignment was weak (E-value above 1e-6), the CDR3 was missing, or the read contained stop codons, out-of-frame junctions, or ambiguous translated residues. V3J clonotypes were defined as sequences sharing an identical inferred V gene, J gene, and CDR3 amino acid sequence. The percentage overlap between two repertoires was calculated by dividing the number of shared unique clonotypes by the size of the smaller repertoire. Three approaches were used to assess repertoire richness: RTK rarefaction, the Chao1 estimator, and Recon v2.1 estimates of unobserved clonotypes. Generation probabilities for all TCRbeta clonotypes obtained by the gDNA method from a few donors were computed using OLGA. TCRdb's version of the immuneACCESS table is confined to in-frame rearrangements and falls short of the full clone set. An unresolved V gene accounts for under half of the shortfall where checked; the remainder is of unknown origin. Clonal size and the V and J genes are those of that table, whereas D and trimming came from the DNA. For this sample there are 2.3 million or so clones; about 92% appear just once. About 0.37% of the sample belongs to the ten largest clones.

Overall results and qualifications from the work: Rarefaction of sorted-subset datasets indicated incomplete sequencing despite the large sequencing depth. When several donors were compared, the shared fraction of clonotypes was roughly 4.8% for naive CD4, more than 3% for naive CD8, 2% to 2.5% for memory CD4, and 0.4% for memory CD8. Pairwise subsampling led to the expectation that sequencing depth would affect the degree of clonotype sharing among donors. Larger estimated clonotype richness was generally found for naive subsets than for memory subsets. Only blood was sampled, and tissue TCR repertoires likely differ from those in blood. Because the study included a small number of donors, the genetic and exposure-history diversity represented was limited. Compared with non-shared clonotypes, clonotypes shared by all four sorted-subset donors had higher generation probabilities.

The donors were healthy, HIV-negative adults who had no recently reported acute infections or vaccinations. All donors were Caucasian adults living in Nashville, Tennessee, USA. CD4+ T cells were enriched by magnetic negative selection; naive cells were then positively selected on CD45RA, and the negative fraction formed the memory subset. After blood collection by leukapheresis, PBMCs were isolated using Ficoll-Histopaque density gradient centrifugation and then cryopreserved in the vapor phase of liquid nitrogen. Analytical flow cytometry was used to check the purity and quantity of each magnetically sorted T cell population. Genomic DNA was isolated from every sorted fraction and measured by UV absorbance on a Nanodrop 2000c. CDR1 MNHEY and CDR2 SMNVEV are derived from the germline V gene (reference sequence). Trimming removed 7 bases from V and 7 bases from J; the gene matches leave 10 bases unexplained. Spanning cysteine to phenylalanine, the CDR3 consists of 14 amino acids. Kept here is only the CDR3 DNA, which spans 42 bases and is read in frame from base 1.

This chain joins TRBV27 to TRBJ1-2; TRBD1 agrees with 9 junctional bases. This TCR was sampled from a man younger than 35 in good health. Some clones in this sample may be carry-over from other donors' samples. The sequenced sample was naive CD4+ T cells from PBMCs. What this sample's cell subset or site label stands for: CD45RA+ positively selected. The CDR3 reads CASNPGQGYPGYTF. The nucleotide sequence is TGTGCCAGCAACCCGGGACAGGGTTACCCTGGCTACACCTTC.